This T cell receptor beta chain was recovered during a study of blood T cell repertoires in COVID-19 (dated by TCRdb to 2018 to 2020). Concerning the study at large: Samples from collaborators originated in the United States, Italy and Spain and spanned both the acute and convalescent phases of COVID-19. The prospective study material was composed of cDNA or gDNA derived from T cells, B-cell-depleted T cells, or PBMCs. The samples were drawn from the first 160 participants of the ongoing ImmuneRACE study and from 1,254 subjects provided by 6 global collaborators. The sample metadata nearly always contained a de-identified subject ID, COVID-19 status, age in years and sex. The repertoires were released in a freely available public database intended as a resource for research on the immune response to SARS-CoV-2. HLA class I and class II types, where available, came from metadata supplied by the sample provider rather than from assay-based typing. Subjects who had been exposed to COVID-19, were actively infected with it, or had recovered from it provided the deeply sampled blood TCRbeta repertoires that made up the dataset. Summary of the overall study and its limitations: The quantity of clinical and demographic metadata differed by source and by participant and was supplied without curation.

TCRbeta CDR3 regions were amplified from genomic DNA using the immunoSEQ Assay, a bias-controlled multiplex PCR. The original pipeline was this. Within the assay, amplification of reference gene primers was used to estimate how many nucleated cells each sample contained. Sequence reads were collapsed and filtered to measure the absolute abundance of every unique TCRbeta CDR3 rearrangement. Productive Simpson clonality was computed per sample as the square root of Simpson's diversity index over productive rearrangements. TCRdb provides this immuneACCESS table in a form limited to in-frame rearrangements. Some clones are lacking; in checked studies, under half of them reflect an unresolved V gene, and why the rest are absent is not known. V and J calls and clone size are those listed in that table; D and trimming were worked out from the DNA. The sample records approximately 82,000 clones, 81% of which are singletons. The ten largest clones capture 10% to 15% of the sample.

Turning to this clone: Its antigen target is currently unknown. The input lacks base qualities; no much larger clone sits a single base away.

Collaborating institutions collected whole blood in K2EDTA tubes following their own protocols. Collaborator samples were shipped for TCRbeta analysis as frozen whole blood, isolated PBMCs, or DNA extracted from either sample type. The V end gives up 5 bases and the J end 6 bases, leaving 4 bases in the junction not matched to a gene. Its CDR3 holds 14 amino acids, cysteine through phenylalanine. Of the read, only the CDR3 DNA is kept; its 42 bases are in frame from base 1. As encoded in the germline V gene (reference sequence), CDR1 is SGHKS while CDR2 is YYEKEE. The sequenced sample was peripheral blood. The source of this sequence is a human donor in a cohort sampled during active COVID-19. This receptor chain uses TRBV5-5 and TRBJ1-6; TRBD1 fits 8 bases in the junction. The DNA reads TGTGCCAGCAGTATCGACAGGGGTAATTCACCCCTCCACTTT. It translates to CASSIDRGNSPLHF.